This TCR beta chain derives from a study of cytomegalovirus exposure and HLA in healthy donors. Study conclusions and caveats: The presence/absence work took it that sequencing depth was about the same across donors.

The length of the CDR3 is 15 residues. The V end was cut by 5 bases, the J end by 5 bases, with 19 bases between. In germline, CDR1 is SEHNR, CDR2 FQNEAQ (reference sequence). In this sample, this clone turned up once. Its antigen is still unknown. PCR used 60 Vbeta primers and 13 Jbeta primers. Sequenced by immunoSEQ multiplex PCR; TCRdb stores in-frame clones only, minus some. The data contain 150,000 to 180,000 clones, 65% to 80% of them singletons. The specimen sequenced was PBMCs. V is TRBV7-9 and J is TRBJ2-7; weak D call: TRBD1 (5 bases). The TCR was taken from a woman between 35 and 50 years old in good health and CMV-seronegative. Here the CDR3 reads CASSKSQVRAHEQYF. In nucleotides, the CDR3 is TGTGCCAGCAGCAAAAGTCAGGTCAGGGCCCACGAGCAGTACTTC. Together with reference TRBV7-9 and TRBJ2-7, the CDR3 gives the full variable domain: DTGVSQNPRHKITKRGQNVTFRCDPISEHNRLYWYRQTLGQGPEFLTYFQNEAQLEKSRLLSDRFSAERPKGSFSTLEIQRTEQGDSAMYLCASSKSQVRAHEQYFGPGTRLTVT.